Here is one TCR beta chain with its context. The target antigen is unknown. The V end lost 4 bases, the J end lost 6 bases, and 19 bases lay between the germline ends. Germline V gene sequence: CDR1 MGHRA, CDR2 YSYEKL. The length of the CDR3 is 15 residues. The data belong to a study of blood T cells in healthy people across ages. Healthy Russian Caucasian donors spanned ages about 6 to 100 years. Using a J-beta primer mix together with a sample-barcoded 5' primer, a second PCR was run for roughly 7 to 12 cycles. Through a template-switch adaptor with 12 random nucleotides, each cDNA molecule received a tag. TCRdb re-called the 5' RACE reads through MiXCR, storing one row per CDR3 protein. The data show around 780,000 distinct CDR3 sequences, around 50% seen once. Study results and caveats: Long-lived donors exceeded aged donors in naive CD4+ cells and diversity. Estimates based on one million T cells were treated as lower bounds.

The clonotype originates from a middle-aged man in good health. The rearrangement uses TRBV4-1 and TRBJ2-7; D gene ambiguous. The sequenced sample consisted of blood. This CDR3 reads CASSPASAGVGEQYF. In DNA, the CDR3 is TGCGCCAGCAGCCCTGCATCTGCTGGGGTAGGCGAGCAGTACTTC.